Presented here are 18 T cell receptor beta chains from one specimen sequenced in a study of T cell responses to AZD1222 COVID-19 vaccine. Assay: immunoSEQ multiplex PCR; the TCRdb copy retains only in-frame clones and omits some. The sample lists 95,000 to 110,000 clones; approximately 90% were seen once. The sequences come from peripheral blood, collected 28 days after the second AZD1222 dose. The receptor source for this set is an adult who received the AZD1222 COVID-19 vaccine.

The CDR3 loop is CASSSRTQYNEKLFF. In DNA, the CDR3 is TGTGCCAGCAGTTCCCGGACCCAATATAATGAAAAACTGTTTTTT. J is TRBJ1-4 and V is TRBV6-5; D unclear. Trimming removed 4 bases from V and 4 bases from J, with 13 bases in between. CDR1 and CDR2 (germline): MNHEY, SVGAGI. The CDR3 sequence is 15 residues long.

This chain joins TRBV28 and TRBJ2-1; TRBD2 aligns across 11 bases. The germline V gene has CDR1 MDHEN and CDR2 SYDVKM. The CDR3 loop spans 20 amino acids. Unmatched junction bases numbered 10, after V lost 0 bases and J lost 0 bases. This CDR3 reads CASSLWRGSSGRSSYNEQFF. The CDR3 nucleotides read TGTGCCAGCAGTTTATGGCGGGGGTCTAGCGGGAGGAGCTCCTACAATGAGCAGTTCTTC.

The chain links TRBV18 to TRBJ1-6; a possible D gene is TRBD1 (5 bases). The V and J ends lost 3 bases and 11 bases respectively, with 17 bases between them. This CDR3 is 15 amino acids long. Germline loops: CDR1 KGHSH, CDR2 LQKENI. The CDR3 DNA is TGTGCCAGCTCACCGTTAAGAGGGGAAGGAACACCCCTCCACTTT. It codes for CASSPLRGEGTPLHF.

CDR3 sequence reads: CAQRQGAYGYTF. The CDR3 DNA reads TGTGCCCAAAGACAGGGGGCGTATGGCTACACCTTC. J is TRBJ1-2 and V is TRBV30, with 10 bases matching TRBD1. The CDR3 has 12 amino acids. Per germline, CDR1 GTSNPN and CDR2 SVGIG (reference sequence). Trimming took 8 bases from V and 5 from J; bases not matched to a gene: 5. Combining the CDR3 with reference TRBV30 and TRBJ1-2 gives the whole variable domain SQTIHQWPATLVQPVGSPLSLECTVEGTSNPNLYWYRQAAGRGLQLLFYSVGIGQISSEVPQNLSASRPQDRQFILSSKKLLLSDSGFYLCAQRQGAYGYTFGSGTRLTVV.

The chain links TRBV19 to TRBJ1-1; unclear D gene. V was shortened by 2 bases and J by 5 bases, with 12 bases between the two germline ends. CDR1 LNHDA and CDR2 SQIVND come from the germline V gene (reference sequence). CDR3 length: 14 residues. CDR3 residues: CASSISSQLTEAFF. The CDR3 bases are TGTGCCAGTAGTATATCGAGTCAGTTAACTGAAGCTTTCTTT.

This clone was seen only a few times. This chain uses TRBV7-9 with TRBJ2-7; 8 bases are a match to TRBD1. Per the germline V gene, CDR1 is SEHNR and CDR2 is FQNEAQ (reference sequence). V lost 1 base to trimming and J lost 0 bases; unmatched junction nucleotides: 11. The CDR3 totals 18 residues. CDR3 amino acids: CASSLVVRGDRISYEQYF. The CDR3 DNA reads TGTGCCAGCAGCTTAGTTGTAAGGGGGGACAGGATCTCCTACGAGCAGTACTTC.

J is TRBJ1-2 and V is TRBV3-1 (or the pseudogene TRBV3-2); D is unclear. There are 14 residues in the CDR3. Germline-derived CDR1 and CDR2 are LGHDT and YNNKEL (reference sequence). V was clipped by 0 bases and J by 3 bases, with 8 bases between them. This chain's CDR3 is CASSQDWGDYGYTF. Here the CDR3 DNA reads TGTGCCAGCAGCCAAGATTGGGGTGACTATGGCTACACCTTC.

The chain links TRBV27 to TRBJ1-5; D call uncertain. Trimming took 3 bases from V and 2 from J, leaving 8 bases between them. Germline V gives CDR1 MNHEY, CDR2 SMNVEV (reference sequence). The CDR3 consists of 14 residues. CDR3 in amino acids: CASSFKAGNQPQHF. The CDR3 DNA reads as TGTGCCAGCAGTTTTAAAGCCGGCAATCAGCCCCAGCATTTT.

The V call is TRBV19, the J call TRBJ1-5; TRBD1 is a possible D gene (6 bases). V lost 3 bases, J lost 7 bases, and 16 bases lay in between. The CDR3 is made up of 15 amino acids. Germline assignment: CDR1 LNHDA and CDR2 SQIVND (reference sequence). The CDR3 sequence: CASSIHRAIGQPQHF. CDR3 nucleotides: TGTGCCAGTAGTATTCACAGGGCGATAGGGCAGCCCCAGCATTTT. Combining the CDR3 with reference TRBV19 and TRBJ1-5 gives the whole variable domain DGGITQSPKYLFRKEGQNVTLSCEQNLNHDAMYWYRQDPGQGLRLIYYSQIVNDFQKGDIAEGYSVSREKKESFPLTVTSAQKNPTAFYLCASSIHRAIGQPQHFGDGTRLSIL.

The CDR3 is CASSDDRGPRRTEAFF. The CDR3 DNA reads as TGTGCCAGCAGTGACGACAGGGGCCCTCGGAGGACTGAAGCTTTCTTT. This rearrangement joins TRBV6-1 to TRBJ1-1; 8 nucleotides line up with TRBD1. The V gene's germline CDR1 is MNHNS and CDR2 SASEGT. This CDR3 is 16 amino acids long. Germline trimming cut 3 bases from V and 5 bases from J; bases unmatched to any gene: 11.

The chain combines TRBV6-5 with TRBJ2-5; 14 positions match TRBD2. The V segment lost 7 bases and the J segment 4 bases; nucleotides outside the gene matches: 2. The CDR3 is made up of 14 amino acids. Germline values: CDR1 MNHEY, CDR2 SVGAGI. The DNA for the CDR3 is TGTGCCAGCACCGGGACTAGCGGGAGAGAGACCCAGTACTTC. Amino acid sequence: CASTGTSGRETQYF.

The genes are TRBV21-1 and TRBJ2-6; the table's TRBD1 call for D was not verified on the DNA. TRBV21-1 is assigned pseudogene status. The CDR3 is 18 residues long. The CDR3 here is CASSPDRGPLYGANVLTF. The CDR3 region has the DNA TGTGCCAGCAGTCCGGACAGGGGGCCCTTATATGGGGCCAACGTCCTGACTTTC.

The chain combines TRBV6-5 with TRBJ2-7; D remains ambiguous. Germline-derived CDR1 and CDR2 are MNHEY and SVGAGI. Trimming stripped 7 bases from V and 0 bases from J, with 16 bases between. This CDR3 contains 15 residues. CDR3 loop: CASNQRFGSSYEQYF. CDR3 DNA: TGTGCCAGCAACCAAAGGTTTGGCAGCTCCTACGAGCAGTACTTC.

The rearrangement joins TRBV14 to TRBJ2-3; TRBD2 agrees at 9 bases. Germline CDR1 is SGHDN and CDR2 is FVKESK. This CDR3 spans 17 amino acids. Trimming removed 4 bases from V and 0 bases from J; junction bases left unmatched: 8. The CDR3 region has the DNA TGTGCCAGCAGCCCACCGGGACTAGCAGGAAGCACAGATACGCAGTATTTT. Encoded protein: CASSPPGLAGSTDTQYF.

The gene calls are TRBV30 and TRBJ1-1, with D unclear. There are 13 residues in the CDR3. V was cut by 0 bases and J by 7 bases, with 12 bases left in between. The germline gives CDR1 GTSNPN, CDR2 SVGIG (reference sequence). For the CDR3, the DNA is TGTGCCTGGAGTGTACGGTTCCCCAGTGAAGCTTTCTTT. Protein: CAWSVRFPSEAFF.

The sample holds one count of this clone. The chain couples TRBV6-1 to TRBJ1-2; 9 nucleotides align to TRBD1. This CDR3 has 15 amino acids. Trimming cost V 1 base and J 7 bases; bases outside gene matches: 7. The germline V gene encodes CDR1 MNHNS and CDR2 SASEGT. The CDR3 sequence: CASSEETGGLFGYTF. CDR3 bases: TGTGCCAGCAGTGAAGAAACAGGGGGCCTTTTTGGCTACACCTTC.

CDR3 DNA: TGTGCCAGCAGTTTGGGGACAGGGGGTATCACCGGGGAGCTGTTTTTT. Translating it yields CASSLGTGGITGELFF. The chain links TRBV27 to TRBJ2-2; 11 bases map to TRBD1. The CDR3 loop spans 16 amino acids. The J segment lost 4 bases and the V segment lost 3 bases, leaving 4 bases of the junction unmatched. From germline, CDR1 is MNHEY and CDR2 SMNVEV (reference sequence).

The chain recombines TRBV19 with TRBJ1-2; D gene uncertain. Germline V gene sequence: CDR1 LNHDA, CDR2 SQIVND (reference sequence). The CDR3 extends over 15 amino acids. The V and J ends lost 4 bases and 2 bases respectively, with 14 bases between them. The CDR3 here is CASSSPGGTNYGYTF. CDR3 sequence (DNA): TGTGCCAGTAGTAGCCCCGGAGGTACCAACTATGGCTACACCTTC.